The 20 T cell receptor beta chains below come from one sample, sequenced in a study of shared clonotypes between healthy human individuals. Sequenced by immunoSEQ multiplex PCR; TCRdb stores in-frame clones only, minus some. Here the sample spans 2,500,000 or so clones, 93% being singletons. The sequenced sample consisted of naive CD4+ T cells from PBMCs. Regarding subset: CD45RA+ positively selected. These receptors were obtained from a man between 18 and 29 years old in good health. Some clones in this sample may be carry-over from other donors' samples.

The chain combines TRBV4-3 with TRBJ2-5, with 8 bases identical to TRBD1. Near its end, the DNA agrees better with TRBJ2-7, so the J call may be wrong. The CDR3 covers 14 residues. Germline V gene data show CDR1 as LGHNA and CDR2 as YSLEER. Written as DNA, the CDR3 is TGCGCCAGCAGCCAAGAGGACAGGGTCTACGAGCAGTACTTC. Amino acid sequence: CASSQEDRVYEQYF.

The J gene is TRBJ2-7, the V gene TRBV28, with a weak D call TRBD2 (5 bases). Germline lookup yields CDR1 MDHEN and CDR2 SYDVKM. The V end lost 3 bases, the J end lost 2 bases, and 17 bases lay between the germline ends. The CDR3 extends over 16 amino acids. CDR3 nucleotide sequence: TGTGCCAGCAGTTTCGGACCGGGAACCCTGCCCTACGAGCAGTACTTC. It is translated as CASSFGPGTLPYEQYF.

The J gene is TRBJ2-1, the V gene TRBV10-3, with unresolved D. Trimming removed 10 bases from V and 7 bases from J, with 14 bases in between. Germline lookup yields CDR1 ENHRY and CDR2 SYGVKD. CDR3 length: 12 residues. CDR3 residues: CATAISQNEQFF. The CDR3 coding sequence is TGTGCCACTGCGATTTCCCAGAATGAGCAGTTCTTC.

Concerning this clone itself: The sample has other DNA sequences that encode this CDR3 too. The chain is built from TRBV7-9 and TRBJ2-7, with 8 bases that match TRBD1. The CDR3 is 15 amino acids. CDR1 and CDR2 from the germline V gene are SEHNR and FQNEAQ (reference sequence). V was clipped by 5 bases and J by 0 bases; unmatched bases: 6. The CDR3 DNA reads TGTGCCAGCAGCCCGAGGACAGGGAGCTCCTACGAGCAGTACTTC. Translating it yields CASSPRTGSSYEQYF.

This clone appeared once. The rearrangement joins TRBV5-1 to TRBJ1-2; 8 bases agree with TRBD1. CDR1 and CDR2 from the germline V gene are SGHRS and YFSETQ. The V segment lost 1 base and the J segment 4 bases; nucleotides outside the gene matches: 6. CDR3 length equals 15 residues. CDR3 protein: CASSLNRGDGYGYTF. Here the CDR3 DNA reads TGCGCCAGCAGCTTGAACAGGGGGGATGGCTATGGCTACACCTTC. Filled out from reference TRBV5-1 and TRBJ1-2, the complete variable domain reads KAGVTQTPRYLIKTRGQQVTLSCSPISGHRSVSWYQQTPGQGLQFLFEYFSETQRNKGNFPGRFSGRQFSNSRSEMNVSTLELGDSALYLCASSLNRGDGYGYTFGSGTRLTVV.

The chain couples TRBV28 to TRBJ2-7; TRBD1 might be the D (8 bases). CDR3 length: 13 amino acids. V gave up 8 bases and J gave up 3 bases, with 14 bases separating them. Germline CDR1 reads MDHEN; CDR2 reads SYDVKM. CDR3 region: CASGRDRRYEQYF. The CDR3 DNA follows: TGTGCCAGCGGGAGGGACAGGCGCTACGAGCAGTACTTC.

Worth noting for this clone: Different DNA sequences within this sample yield the same CDR3. The genes are TRBV7-9 and TRBJ1-4; D perhaps matches TRBD1 (5 bases). The CDR3 consists of 14 residues. V was cut by 6 bases and J by 0 bases, with 8 bases left in between. The germline gives CDR1 SEHNR, CDR2 FQNEAQ (reference sequence). The chain's CDR3 is CASSPGATNEKLFF. The CDR3 bases are TGTGCCAGCAGTCCGGGGGCAACTAATGAAAAACTGTTTTTT.

This chain connects TRBV27 to TRBJ1-2, with a possible D match to TRBD1 (6 bases). The V gene lost 8 bases and the J gene lost 7 bases, with 17 bases spanning the gap. Germline V CDR1 and CDR2: MNHEY, SMNVEV (reference sequence). This CDR3 is 13 amino acids long. This chain's CDR3 is CASGNGQYPGYTF. The CDR3 DNA follows: TGTGCCAGCGGAAACGGACAGTACCCTGGCTACACCTTC.

The rearrangement links TRBV2 to TRBJ2-3; the match to TRBD2 covers 7 bases. Germline V gene data show CDR1 as SNHLY and CDR2 as FYNNEI. The CDR3 runs to 14 residues. Trimming at V came to 6 bases and at J to 6 bases, leaving 9 bases not matched to a gene. This CDR3 is CASSLEGGWDTQYF. CDR3 in DNA: TGTGCCAGCAGCCTAGAGGGAGGGTGGGATACGCAGTATTTT.

The J gene is TRBJ2-7, the V gene TRBV11-3; 8 bases are shared with TRBD1. J lost 4 bases, V lost 5 bases, and 4 bases had no gene match. Germline V gene sequence: CDR1 SGHNT, CDR2 YENEEA. This CDR3 has 13 amino acids. CDR3 loop: CASSPRGHYEQYF. CDR3 DNA: TGTGCCAGCAGCCCCAGGGGGCATTACGAGCAGTACTTC.

CDR3 bases: TGTGCCTGGAGTGCCTCGTGGCAGGGGGATCAGCCCCAGCATTTT. This encodes CAWSASWQGDQPQHF. The chain links TRBV30 to TRBJ1-5; 7 nucleotides line up with TRBD1. The germline gives CDR1 GTSNPN, CDR2 SVGIG (reference sequence). With V trimmed by 1 base and J by 5 bases, 8 bases remained unmatched. The CDR3 has 15 amino acids.

The V gene is TRBV29-1, the J gene TRBJ2-5; no clear D gene. V dropped 2 bases and J dropped 2 bases, with 9 bases sitting between them. Per germline, CDR1 SQVTM and CDR2 ANQGSEA. The CDR3 covers 13 residues. CDR3 region: CSVEMSDQETQYF. As DNA, the CDR3 is TGCAGCGTTGAAATGTCCGATCAAGAGACCCAGTACTTC. The full variable domain, with the rest looked up from reference TRBV29-1 and TRBJ2-5, is SAVISQKPSRDICQRGTSLTIQCQVDSQVTMMFWYRQQPGQSLTLIATANQGSEATYESGFVIDKFPISRPNLTFSTLTVSNMSPEDSSIYLCSVEMSDQETQYFGPGTRLLVL.

The chain joins TRBV29-1 to TRBJ2-7; 8 bases are shared with TRBD1. Trimming at V came to 4 bases and at J to 2 bases, leaving 10 bases not matched to a gene. The CDR3 runs 15 residues. CDR1 SQVTM and CDR2 ANQGSEA come from the germline V gene. The CDR3 sequence is CSVGGSGQGPYEQYF. CDR3 coding DNA: TGCAGCGTTGGAGGGTCAGGACAGGGTCCCTACGAGCAGTACTTC.

Turning to this clone: Mismatch with germline at one junction end may stem from a read error. The chain employs TRBV28 and TRBJ2-1, with TRBD2 identical over 13 bases. The CDR3 consists of 14 residues. Germline loops: CDR1 MDHEN, CDR2 SYDVKM. The CDR3 reads CASSTRTSGSVGVF. The CDR3 DNA is TGTGCCAGCAGTACGCGGACTAGCGGGAGCGTTGGTGTCTTC. The entire variable domain, with the rest obtained from reference TRBV28 and TRBJ2-1, is as follows: DVKVTQSSRYLVKRTGEKVFLECVQDMDHENMFWYRQDPGLGLRLIYFSYDVKMKEKGDIPEGYSVSREKKERFSLILESASTNQTSMYLCASSTRTSGSVGVFGPGTRLTVL.

The chain carries TRBV25-1 and TRBJ2-1; tentative D call: TRBD2 (6 bases). V was clipped by 3 bases and J by 4 bases, with 10 bases between them. The CDR3 runs 14 residues. Germline V gene data show CDR1 as MGHDK and CDR2 as SYGVNS. The chain's CDR3 is CASSEAGKYNEQFF. In DNA form, the CDR3 reads TGTGCCAGCAGTGAGGCGGGAAAATACAATGAGCAGTTCTTC.

J is TRBJ2-5 and V is TRBV30; D unresolved. This CDR3 contains 13 residues. Trimming removed 4 bases at V and 2 bases at J, with 11 bases between. Germline assignment: CDR1 GTSNPN and CDR2 SVGIG (reference sequence). The CDR3 sequence: CAWNPSEQETQYF. As DNA, the CDR3 is TGTGCCTGGAATCCCAGCGAGCAAGAGACCCAGTACTTC.

As concerns this clone: Other DNA sequences in this specimen translate into the identical CDR3. The V and J genes are TRBV7-9 and TRBJ1-1; D not certain. V was cut by 5 bases and J by 7 bases, with 8 bases left in between. CDR3 length equals 11 residues. Germline CDR1 SEHNR, CDR2 FQNEAQ (reference sequence). The CDR3: CASSTQLEAFF. CDR3 bases: TGTGCCAGCAGCACACAGCTTGAAGCTTTCTTT.

The chain carries TRBV5-4 and TRBJ2-4, with 7 bases aligning to TRBD2. The junction had 4 bases not matched to a gene; V was cut back by 3 bases and J by 1 base. CDR1 is SGHNT, CDR2 YYREEE, per germline (reference sequence). The CDR3 sequence is 15 residues long. The CDR3 spells CASSSELAAKNIQYF. DNA of the CDR3: TGTGCCAGCAGCTCAGAACTAGCGGCCAAAAACATTCAGTACTTC.

This sequence joins TRBV28 and TRBJ1-2, with 7 bases that match TRBD1. From germline, CDR1 is MDHEN and CDR2 SYDVKM. The CDR3 is made up of 14 amino acids. With 4 bases clipped from V and 6 bases from J, the junction kept 8 bases outside the gene matches. The CDR3 DNA follows: TGTGCCAGCAGTTACCCGGGGACAGTGCATGGCTACACCTTC. Its protein is CASSYPGTVHGYTF.

Regarding this clone: Different DNA sequences within this sample yield the same CDR3. The V gene is TRBV29-1, the J gene TRBJ1-1; 7 nucleotides align to TRBD1. CDR3 length equals 13 residues. J gave up 0 bases and V 6 bases, and 4 bases lay outside the gene matches. Germline V gives CDR1 SQVTM, CDR2 ANQGSEA. In DNA form, the CDR3 reads TGCAGCGTCGAGGGACAGATGAACACTGAAGCTTTCTTT. It translates to CSVEGQMNTEAFF.